This is a list of T cell receptor beta chains from one sample in a study of cytomegalovirus exposure and HLA in healthy donors. Generated by immunoSEQ multiplex PCR, the TCRdb table keeps only in-frame clones and is missing some. Of under 150,000 clones listed, about 73% were seen once; the top ten hold approximately 2.9%. The material sequenced was PBMCs. These receptors originate from a human donor in good health. Each CDR3 is given with its conserved first and last residue. The D gene is left open where the match is weak. Part of the rows lack a size; the others show once, few, many or a class for expanded clones.

D	V	size	J	CDR3	DNA
.	TRBV7-9	.	TRBJ2-7	CASSFIAGNEQYF	TGTGCCAGCAGCTTCATTGCAGGGAACGAGCAGTACTTC
.	TRBV19	.	TRBJ1-3	CASSPNGNPGNTIYF	TGTGCCAGTAGCCCTAACGGGAATCCAGGAAACACCATATATTTT
TRBD1	TRBV19	.	TRBJ2-7	CARRGLLGAPYEQYF	TGTGCCAGAAGGGGGCTTCTGGGGGCACCCTACGAGCAGTACTTC
.	TRBV27	.	TRBJ1-2	CASSPQEWDYGYTF	TGTGCCAGCAGTCCACAGGAGTGGGACTATGGCTACACCTTC
TRBD1	TRBV7-8	few	TRBJ2-7	CASSSPQGEPYEQYF	TGTGCCAGCAGCTCCCCCCAGGGGGAACCCTACGAGCAGTACTTC
.	TRBV7-2	.	TRBJ1-5	CASTPTGSSNQPQHF	TGTGCCAGCACCCCTACGGGGAGCAGCAATCAGCCCCAGCATTTT
.	TRBV25-1	.	TRBJ1-5	CASSPGRFSNQPQHF	TGTGCCAGCAGTCCAGGGCGCTTCAGCAATCAGCCCCAGCATTTT
.	TRBV21-1	.	TRBJ2-1	CASSKALAGRSYNEQFF	TGTGCCAGCAGCAAGGCACTAGCGGGACGCTCCTACAATGAGCAGTTCTTC
TRBD1	TRBV7-9	.	TRBJ1-3	CSSSPGQGEDTIYF	TGTTCCAGCAGCCCCGGACAGGGGGAGGACACCATATATTTT
TRBD2	TRBV19	.	TRBJ2-1	CASSIPGIAGGPSSYNEQFF	TGTGCCAGTAGTATCCCCGGGATAGCGGGGGGCCCAAGCTCCTACAATGAGCAGTTCTTC
.	TRBV9	.	TRBJ2-1	CASSVRPTGNDEQFF	TGTGCCAGCAGCGTAAGACCTACAGGGAACGATGAGCAGTTCTTC
.	TRBV7-2	.	TRBJ1-2	CASSSPRGFGGYTF	TGTGCCAGCAGCAGCCCTCGGGGATTCGGTGGCTACACCTTC
TRBD2	TRBV6-1	.	TRBJ2-7	CASSLAGGPYEQYF	TGTGCCAGCAGCCTAGCGGGGGGGCCGTACGAGCAGTACTTC
.	TRBV9	.	TRBJ1-2	CASSVAFGALGGYTF	TGTGCCAGCAGCGTAGCGTTTGGGGCTCTCGGGGGCTACACCTTC
.	TRBV7-5	few	TRBJ2-7	CARIYGGGLRAYF	TGTGCCAGGATCTACGGCGGGGGTCTTAGGGCGTACTTC
TRBD1	TRBV11-2	.	TRBJ1-6	CASSLYPPGQGFSLHF	TGTGCCAGCAGCTTATATCCACCGGGACAGGGTTTTTCCCTCCACTTT
.	TRBV7-9	.	TRBJ2-7	CASSLEVTADRSYEQYF	TGTGCCAGCAGCTTAGAAGTAACGGCGGACAGATCCTACGAGCAGTACTTC
TRBD1	TRBV19	.	TRBJ2-1	CASSMTGGTGNEQFF	TGTGCCAGTAGTATGACAGGGGGCACCGGGAATGAGCAGTTCTTC
.	TRBV7-9	few	TRBJ2-7	CSSRQQDYEQYF	TGTTCCAGCAGACAACAGGACTACGAGCAGTACTTC
TRBD1	TRBV28	.	TRBJ1-2	CASRGGQGSYGYTF	TGTGCCAGCAGGGGGGGACAGGGGAGCTATGGCTACACCTTC
TRBD1	TRBV4-2	.	TRBJ2-3	CASSQPQGALPTDTQYF	TGTGCCAGCAGCCAACCACAGGGGGCGCTTCCCACAGATACGCAGTATTTT
TRBD1	TRBV7-3	.	TRBJ2-3	CASSLRGTATDTQYF	TGTGCCAGCAGCTTAAGGGGGACAGCCACAGATACGCAGTATTTT
.	TRBV4-1	few	TRBJ2-2	CASSQDVRTPMAGELFF	TGCGCCAGCAGCCAAGACGTCAGAACCCCAATGGCCGGGGAGCTGTTTTTT
.	TRBV14	.	TRBJ2-3	CASTQAHTDTQYF	TGTGCCAGCACCCAGGCTCACACAGATACGCAGTATTTT
TRBD1	TRBV19	.	TRBJ2-1	CASRLFTGTGAHNEQFF	TGTGCCAGTAGACTATTTACCGGGACAGGGGCCCACAATGAGCAGTTCTTC
.	TRBV5-1	.	TRBJ2-5	CASSLARRDEETQYF	TGCGCCAGCAGCTTGGCCCGGAGGGATGAAGAGACCCAGTACTTC
TRBD2	TRBV4-3	.	TRBJ2-2	CASSQQAGAYTGELFF	TGCGCCAGCAGCCAACAAGCGGGGGCCTACACCGGGGAGCTGTTTTTT
TRBD1	TRBV19	few	TRBJ2-7	CASSKTGTGAYEQYF	TGTGCCAGTAGTAAGACCGGGACAGGGGCCTACGAGCAGTACTTC
TRBD1	TRBV27	few	TRBJ1-2	CASSLLGQHDYGYTF	TGTGCCAGCAGTTTATTGGGACAGCATGACTATGGCTACACCTTC